This TCR beta chain was recorded in a study of blood T cells in healthy people across ages (dated by TCRdb to between 2015 and 2017). With respect to the entire study: Template switching captured roughly one uniquely barcoded TCR beta cDNA molecule per two T cells in model experiments. To track age-related changes in TCR beta repertoire diversity, the study relied on deep sequencing normalized with unique cDNA molecular identifiers. Four age groups were formed from the donors: young (average approximately 15 years), middle-aged (approximately 39), aged (62) and long-lived (more than 75). Donors of different ages were randomly distributed across sequencing lanes to avoid experimental bias. For two donors (one aged 18 to 30 and one aged 80 or older), the study analyzed two additional independent replicas of 1 million unique cDNA reads from the same blood draw. On the study overall, not on this receptor specifically: Observed TCR beta diversity correlated strongly with the percentage of naive T cells measured by flow cytometry. Because profiling used bulk unsorted PBMCs, naive and antigen-experienced compartments could not be compared conclusively. As age increased, observed TCR beta diversity per million T cells dropped in a roughly linear way, and a significant reduction was already evident by age 40. Compared with the aged group, the long-lived group had more naive CD4+ T cells, fewer expanded clones and increased TCR diversity, a pattern suggesting age selection. Estimates of total diversity based on one million sequenced T cells were considered lower bounds and underestimates. Because donor CMV infection status was unknown, age-related changes in expanded clonotypes were potentially confounded.

The donors were 40 or so Caucasian individuals from Russia, aged roughly 6 to 90 years, who were systemically healthy. Each donor gave ten milliliters of peripheral blood, collected into EDTA-treated Vacutainer tubes. Ficoll-Paque density-gradient centrifugation was used to isolate PBMCs, with at least 6.5 million obtained per sample. Total RNA, at least 5 micrograms per sample, was extracted from PBMCs with Trizol reagent. For every donor, flow cytometry on a PBMC aliquot measured the percentage of naive CD45RAhigh/CD27high T cells. This clonotype was seen a few times. What this receptor recognizes is not known. Nothing much larger sits one base from this clone, and base qualities are not available. V is reduced by 2 bases and J by 7 bases, leaving a spacing of 12 bases between them. For CDR1 and CDR2, the germline V gene (reference sequence) lists MNHEY and SMNVEV. The CDR3 numbers 14 residues from cysteine through phenylalanine. Here the CDR3 DNA is all that survives: 42 bases in frame from base 1.

Library preparation employed 5' RACE. TCRdb records Illumina HiSeq 2500 as the sequencer. A second PCR of roughly 7 to 11 cycles was run with a J-beta primer mix and a sample-barcoded 5' primer. A unique molecular identifier was introduced onto each TCR beta cDNA molecule by a template-switch 5' adaptor carrying 12 random nucleotides. At least 2.5 million CDR3-containing paired-end reads were obtained from each sample. All of the RNA was converted into first-strand cDNA using the Mint cDNA synthesis kit, with a TRBC-specific oligonucleotide serving as the primer. Following uracil-DNA glycosylase treatment, all cDNA underwent a first 18-cycle PCR with the universal primers M1SS and BC2_uni_R. Per the original workflow: Each sample was normalized by randomly selecting 1 million high-quality reads, each carrying a distinct molecular identifier. Reads sharing molecular identifiers were discarded rather than binned into consensus sequences. CDR3 identification, clonotype clustering and error correction used MiTCR with a Q25 quality threshold and the strictest error-elimination algorithm. A nonparametric unseen species model with Euler transformation was used to estimate a lower bound on total TCR beta diversity. Through fastp at Q25 and MiXCR, TCRdb rebuilt clones from the public reads, retaining in-frame beta chains. Duplicate CDR3 protein sequences are folded into a single record with the most common DNA and genes. The V and J calls were determined by TCRdb, not by the authors. This sample comprises 1.5 million to 2 million distinct CDR3 sequences, roughly 32% of them detected only once. In total, the top ten clones hold roughly 12% of the sample.

The sequencing sample was made of blood. The origin of this receptor is a woman aged 30 to 39 in good health. The rearrangement joined TRBV27 to TRBJ2-1, and TRBD2 may be the D gene, going by 6 matching bases. The CDR3 protein is CASSLRLVGNEQFF. The sequence in DNA is TGTGCCAGCAGTTTAAGACTAGTTGGAAATGAGCAGTTCTTC.